What follows describes a single T cell receptor beta chain. Per the study methods: Estimation of nucleated cell counts was performed using reference gene primer amplification. TCRdb's copy holds only in-frame clones and misses some; the assay was immunoSEQ multiplex PCR. V, J and clone size were drawn from that table, and D and trimming were deduced from the DNA. The sample includes 200,000 to 250,000 clones, around 84% of them seen just once. This entry belongs to a study of blood T cell repertoires in COVID-19. On the study more broadly: Samples came from the United States, Italy and Spain, spanning acute and convalescent COVID-19.

V lost 9 bases, J lost 0 bases, and 12 bases lay in between. The CDR3 has 14 residues. CDR1 and CDR2 from the germline V gene are LNHDA and SQIVND (reference sequence). What was sequenced was peripheral blood. The TCR originated in a woman aged 55-69 years who had recovered from COVID-19. This chain joins TRBV19 and TRBJ1-5; no clear D gene. CDR3 sequence (DNA): TGTGCCAGCCGGACTGGGAATAGCAATCAGCCCCAGCATTTT. Protein: CASRTGNSNQPQHF.